The 29 T cell receptor beta chains below come from one sample, sequenced in a study of blood T cell repertoires in COVID-19. Generated by immunoSEQ multiplex PCR, the TCRdb table keeps only in-frame clones and is missing some. The sample lists approximately 240,000 clones, 80% to 90% seen once, with about 5.1% in the top ten. Sequenced input: peripheral blood. All receptors come from a woman aged 60-75 years who had recovered from COVID-19.

This rearrangement joins TRBV15 to TRBJ2-7, with D possibly matching TRBD1 (6 bases). This CDR3 is built from 14 residues. V lost 0 bases to trimming and J lost 9 bases, with 15 bases between them. Germline loops: CDR1 LNHNV, CDR2 YYDKDF (reference sequence). In nucleotides, the CDR3 is TGTGCCACCAGCAGAGACCGGGACATCGACGGGCAGTACTTC. Translating it yields CATSRDRDIDGQYF.

The rearrangement joins TRBV4-1 to TRBJ1-1; D might be TRBD1 (6 bases). The V gene's germline CDR1 is MGHRA and CDR2 YSYEKL. This CDR3 contains 15 residues. V shed 0 bases and J shed 10 bases, with 18 bases lying between them. The CDR3 DNA is TGCGCCAGCAGCCAAGATGTAACTTACAGGGACGTAGCTTTCTTT. The encoded protein is CASSQDVTYRDVAFF.

The chain is built from TRBV11-2 and TRBJ2-5; TRBD2 matches at 12 bases. The germline V gene has CDR1 SGHAT and CDR2 FQNNGV. This CDR3 region has 14 residues. V lost 5 bases and J lost 5; bases outside the gene matches: 3. The CDR3 sequence is CASSRTSGEETQYF. The CDR3 nucleotides read TGTGCCAGCAGCCGGACTAGCGGGGAGGAGACCCAGTACTTC.

V gene TRBV7-9 combines with J gene TRBJ1-5; TRBD1 agrees at 7 bases. CDR1 and CDR2 from the germline V gene are SEHNR and FQNEAQ (reference sequence). The CDR3 runs to 14 residues. The ends lost 5 bases at V and 5 bases at J; junction bases unmatched: 6. The CDR3 region has the DNA TGTGCCAGCAGCACCGGGACAGTAGATCAGCCCCAGCATTTT. It encodes CASSTGTVDQPQHF.

This rearrangement joins TRBV6-2 or TRBV6-3 to TRBJ2-2; D is ambiguous. The CDR3 spans 18 residues. V gave up 2 bases and J gave up 1 base, with 17 bases separating them. From germline, CDR1 is MNHEY and CDR2 SVGEGT. The CDR3 protein is CASSYPLGVSGNTGELFF. CDR3 nucleotides: TGTGCCAGCAGTTACCCGCTAGGTGTCTCGGGGAACACCGGGGAGCTGTTTTTT.

V and J are TRBV7-9 and TRBJ1-1; D may be TRBD1 (6 bases). Germline loops: CDR1 SEHNR, CDR2 FQNEAQ (reference sequence). With 3 bases removed from V and 2 bases from J, the gap between germline ends came to 10 bases. The CDR3 is 14 amino acids. CDR3: CASSLDRHNTEAFF. The DNA of the CDR3 is TGTGCCAGCAGCTTGGACAGACACAACACTGAAGCTTTCTTT.

This rearrangement joins TRBV20-1 to TRBJ2-1; the D gene is possibly TRBD2 (6 bases). The length of the CDR3 is 23 residues. Trimming shortened V by 3 bases and J by 12 bases, and 48 bases separated the two germline ends. The germline CDR1 and CDR2 sequences are DFQATT and SNEGSKA (reference sequence). The CDR3 DNA is TGCAGTGCTAGTAGCCCCCGGTCCCCGCCTCGAACCCTAGCAGGTAGCGGCGCAAGAGGGCAGTTCTTC. Its protein product is CSASSPRSPPRTLAGSGARGQFF.

CDR3 DNA sequence: TGCGCCAGCAGCAGGGGGCAAGAGACCCAGTACTTC. Translating gives CASSRGQETQYF. The chain has TRBV5-1 and TRBJ2-5; D is perhaps TRBD1 (6 bases). The V end lost 4 bases, the J end lost 2 bases, and 6 bases lay between the germline ends. CDR1 SGHRS and CDR2 YFSETQ come from the germline V gene. This CDR3 spans 12 amino acids.

This clone was observed a few times. The chain combines TRBV12-5 with TRBJ1-3; D gene unclear. Deletions cut 10 bases from V and 0 bases from J, with 4 bases between. CDR1 is LGHNT, CDR2 FRNRAP, per germline. The length of the CDR3 is 11 residues. The CDR3 coding sequence is TGTGCTACATCCTCTGGAAACACCATATATTTT. Its protein product is CATSSGNTIYF.

This clone appeared a single time. This rearrangement joins TRBV20-1 to TRBJ2-7; 8 bases agree with TRBD2. CDR1 is DFQATT and CDR2 is SNEGSKA in the germline V gene (reference sequence). CDR3 length: 13 residues. V gave up 3 bases and J gave up 9 bases; unmatched junction bases: 10. The CDR3 spells CSASGRGAEGQYF. CDR3 DNA: TGCAGTGCTAGTGGGCGGGGGGCCGAAGGGCAGTACTTC.

V gene TRBV12-3 or TRBV12-4 combines with J gene TRBJ2-1; the D is unclear. The V end was cut by 6 bases, the J end by 6 bases, with 6 bases between. The CDR3 is made up of 11 amino acids. The CDR3 here is CASSLVNEQFF. The CDR3 DNA sequence: TGTGCCAGCAGCCTCGTCAATGAGCAGTTCTTC.

The chain is built from TRBV2 and TRBJ2-5; 7 bases fit TRBD2. With V trimmed by 3 bases and J by 4 bases, 11 bases remained unmatched. The CDR3 length is 16 residues. Germline V gives CDR1 SNHLY, CDR2 FYNNEI. DNA for the CDR3: TGTGCCAGCAGTGAGCTATCCGGGAGGCCGGGAGAGACCCAGTACTTC. Translation: CASSELSGRPGETQYF.

The chain uses TRBV2 and TRBJ1-1, with D hard to call. V was trimmed by 6 bases and J by 8 bases, leaving 10 bases between them. Germline V CDR1 and CDR2: SNHLY, FYNNEI. CDR3 length: 11 residues. CDR3 protein: CASRVSGEAFF. The CDR3 DNA follows: TGTGCCAGCAGGGTATCCGGGGAAGCTTTCTTT.

V usage is TRBV6-2 or TRBV6-3 and J usage is TRBJ1-2, with 8 positions matching TRBD1. CDR3 length: 15 residues. The germline CDR1 and CDR2 sequences are MNHEY and SVGEGT. J gave up 8 bases and V 5 bases, and 13 bases lay outside the gene matches. In DNA, the CDR3 is TGTGCCAGCAGTACTCGGGACAGGCGGCGGTCGGGCTACACCTTC. Translated: CASSTRDRRRSGYTF.

This CDR3 reads CASSPGTDTEAFF. In DNA form, the CDR3 reads TGTGCCAGCAGCCCCGGGACAGACACTGAAGCTTTCTTT. This chain joins TRBV7-3 and TRBJ1-1; TRBD1 aligns across 7 bases. CDR3 length: 13 amino acids. V lost 5 bases, J lost 3 bases, and 3 bases stayed unmatched. Germline CDR1 SGHTA, CDR2 FQGTGA.

The sample holds a few counts of this clone. DNA of the CDR3: TGTGCTAGTGGTTTGTTGCAGGGCTCTGAAGCTTTCTTT. Amino acids: CASGLLQGSEAFF. The chain is built from TRBV12-5 and TRBJ1-1; maybe TRBD1 (5 bases). Germline assignment: CDR1 LGHNT and CDR2 FRNRAP. V lost 2 bases and J lost 6, with 10 bases in between. This CDR3 contains 13 residues.

This clone has a handful of counts. The chain is built from TRBV21-1 and TRBJ2-7; TRBD1 is taken as the D call from the table, unchecked against the DNA. TRBV21-1 is deemed a pseudogene. The CDR3 totals 12 residues. For the CDR3, the DNA is TGTGCCAGCAGCAAAGAGGGGAACGAGCAGTACTTC. Amino acids: CASSKEGNEQYF.

Only a few counts were recorded for this clone. The chain employs TRBV5-4 and TRBJ1-2; TRBD1 aligns across 8 bases. CDR1 is SGHNT and CDR2 is YYREEE in the germline V gene (reference sequence). Trimming took 4 bases from V and 7 from J; bases not matched to a gene: 9. CDR3 length: 14 amino acids. The CDR3 DNA reads as TGTGCCAGCAGCCAAGGGCAGGGGGCGACTGGCTACACCTTC. Translating it yields CASSQGQGATGYTF.

V gene TRBV9 combines with J gene TRBJ2-1, with 7 positions matching TRBD2. CDR1 SGDLS and CDR2 YYNGEE come from the germline V gene. With V trimmed by 7 bases and J by 5 bases, 6 bases remained unmatched. The CDR3 runs to 13 residues. Written as DNA, the CDR3 is TGTGCCAGCGGGGGGGACTGGAACAATGAGCAGTTCTTC. It is translated as CASGGDWNNEQFF.

This chain joins TRBV29-1 and TRBJ1-2; 8 bases are shared with TRBD1. With V trimmed by 5 bases and J by 7 bases, 9 bases remained unmatched. CDR1 SQVTM and CDR2 ANQGSEA come from the germline V gene. This CDR3 is 13 amino acids long. CDR3 amino acids: CSVTRQGSGGYTF. In DNA form, the CDR3 reads TGCAGCGTTACCAGACAGGGGTCGGGTGGCTACACCTTC. Complete variable domain (other parts from reference TRBV29-1 and TRBJ1-2): SAVISQKPSRDICQRGTSLTIQCQVDSQVTMMFWYRQQPGQSLTLIATANQGSEATYESGFVIDKFPISRPNLTFSTLTVSNMSPEDSSIYLCSVTRQGSGGYTFGSGTRLTVV.

The rearrangement uses TRBV27 and TRBJ2-2, with TRBD1 identical over 7 bases. With 0 bases clipped from V and 6 bases from J, the junction kept 7 bases outside the gene matches. CDR3 length: 16 amino acids. The germline CDR1 and CDR2 sequences are MNHEY and SMNVEV (reference sequence). CDR3 nucleotides: TGTGCCAGCAGTTTATCGGGCAGGGGGATGGCCGGGGAGCTGTTTTTT. Its protein product is CASSLSGRGMAGELFF.

The gene calls are TRBV3-1 (or the pseudogene TRBV3-2) and TRBJ2-7; D possibly corresponds to TRBD1 (6 bases). V lost 4 bases and J lost 3, with 10 bases in between. The CDR3 has 13 amino acids. CDR1 is LGHDT and CDR2 is YNNKEL in the germline V gene (reference sequence). Here the CDR3 reads CASSPMDSYEQYF. As DNA, the CDR3 is TGTGCCAGCAGCCCAATGGACAGCTACGAGCAGTACTTC.

The V call is TRBV5-6, the J call TRBJ1-1, with a tentative D call TRBD1 (5 bases). Per the germline V gene, CDR1 is SGHDT and CDR2 is YYEEEE. The V gene lost 0 bases and the J gene lost 5 bases, with 11 bases spanning the gap. This CDR3 has 14 residues. CDR3 sequence (DNA): TGTGCCAGCAGCTTGGAACCGGAGGGGACTGAAGCTTTCTTT. This translates into CASSLEPEGTEAFF. Filled out from reference TRBV5-6 and TRBJ1-1, the complete variable domain reads DAGVTQSPTHLIKTRGQQVTLRCSPKSGHDTVSWYQQALGQGPQFIFQYYEEEERQRGNFPDRFSGHQFPNYSSELNVNALLLGDSALYLCASSLEPEGTEAFFGQGTRLTVV.

The chain combines TRBV19 with TRBJ1-5; D not certain. This CDR3 region has 15 residues. In germline, CDR1 is LNHDA, CDR2 SQIVND (reference sequence). The V end lost 7 bases, the J end lost 4 bases, and 17 bases lay between the germline ends. In DNA form, the CDR3 reads TGTGCCAGTACTCCCCGACTTATTGGGAATCAGCCCCAGCATTTT. Protein: CASTPRLIGNQPQHF.

This clone was recorded a few times. V and J are TRBV27 and TRBJ1-5, with a weak D call TRBD1 (6 bases). The V end lost 6 bases, the J end lost 9 bases, and 15 bases lay between the germline ends. CDR1 is MNHEY and CDR2 is SMNVEV in the germline V gene (reference sequence). This CDR3 is built from 13 residues. In DNA form, the CDR3 reads TGTGCCAGCAGCCAACAGGGCCGGGGGCCCCAGCATTTT. Translated, it gives CASSQQGRGPQHF.

This clone was seen only a few times. This chain uses TRBV5-1 with TRBJ2-1, with a weak D call TRBD2 (5 bases). V lost 3 bases and J 8 bases, leaving 18 bases between the germline ends. This CDR3 comprises 15 residues. CDR1 and CDR2 from the germline V gene are SGHRS and YFSETQ. This CDR3 reads CASSSEDPLWDEQFF. CDR3 coding DNA: TGCGCCAGCAGCTCGGAGGACCCTTTATGGGATGAGCAGTTCTTC.

DNA for the CDR3: TGTGCCAGCTCACCGGCCCAGGGTCTAGGCACTGAAGCTTTCTTT. Amino acids: CASSPAQGLGTEAFF. V and J are TRBV18 and TRBJ1-1; tentative D call: TRBD1 (5 bases). From germline, CDR1 is KGHSH and CDR2 LQKENI. The CDR3 covers 15 residues. Trimming took off 3 bases at V and 4 bases at J, with 15 bases between the two ends. The full variable domain, its missing parts supplied by reference TRBV18 and TRBJ1-1, is NAGVMQNPRHLVRRRGQEARLRCSPMKGHSHVYWYRQLPEEGLKFMVYLQKENIIDESGMPKERFSAEFPKEGPSILRIQQVVRGDSAAYFCASSPAQGLGTEAFFGQGTRLTVV.

About this clone itself: Additional DNA sequences in this sample encode the identical CDR3. The chain has TRBV7-2 and TRBJ1-2; TRBD1 aligns across 8 bases. The CDR3 is 14 amino acids. CDR1 is SGHTA, CDR2 FQGNSA, per germline. V dropped 0 bases and J dropped 7; count of bases not matched to a gene: 4. This chain's CDR3 is CASSLATGAGGYTF. CDR3 coding DNA: TGTGCCAGCAGCTTAGCGACAGGGGCGGGTGGCTACACCTTC. The complete variable domain, with remaining parts taken from reference TRBV7-2 and TRBJ1-2, reads GAGVSQSPSNKVTEKGKDVELRCDPISGHTALYWYRQSLGQGLEFLIYFQGNSAPDKSGLPSDRFSAERTGGSVSTLTIQRTQQEDSAVYLCASSLATGAGGYTFGSGTRLTVV.

For the CDR3, the DNA is TGCGCCAGCAGCTTCAGACTAGCTGCAGAGACCCAGTACTTC. Amino acids: CASSFRLAAETQYF. This chain connects TRBV5-1 to TRBJ2-5; 7 bases align to TRBD2. V lost 2 bases to trimming and J lost 4 bases; unmatched junction nucleotides: 5. Germline CDR1 reads SGHRS; CDR2 reads YFSETQ. There are 14 residues in the CDR3.